This T cell receptor (beta chain) originates from a study of Ad26.COV2.S vaccination and SARS-CoV-2 variants. Study-wide context: Ad26.COV2.S, an intramuscular injection, was given once or twice 56 days apart. Study observations and caveats: Placebo recipients trailed vaccine recipients in spike-specific TCR breadth. Responses of T cells in total may have been underestimated by the TCR breadth and depth analyses.

As for treatment: roughly 19 received Ad26.COV2.S at low or high dose, single or two shots; 5 received placebo; per-sample allocation not given. The samples were gathered on day 63 after the first injection of vaccine or placebo. An Ad26 vector expressing Wuhan-strain SARS-CoV-2 spike constituted the vaccine. Here immunoSEQ multiplex PCR was the method, and the copy in TCRdb shows in-frame clones only, minus some. Of roughly 700,000 clones in the sample, roughly 90% were seen once. Concerning this clone: Its specificity is not known.

The source of this sequence is a person aged 18-65 years who received the Ad26.COV2.S COVID-19 vaccine or a placebo. The sample was peripheral blood, taken in a trial of Ad26.COV2.S vaccine versus placebo.

CDR3 loop: CASSIGPGGGKLFF. CDR3 DNA sequence: TGTGCCAGTAGTATTGGGCCAGGGGGCGGAAAACTGTTTTTT. The chain links TRBV19 to TRBJ1-4, with 8 positions matching TRBD1. Germline V gene data show CDR1 as LNHDA and CDR2 as SQIVND (reference sequence). V gave up 3 bases and J gave up 10 bases; unmatched junction bases: 7. The CDR3 consists of 14 residues.